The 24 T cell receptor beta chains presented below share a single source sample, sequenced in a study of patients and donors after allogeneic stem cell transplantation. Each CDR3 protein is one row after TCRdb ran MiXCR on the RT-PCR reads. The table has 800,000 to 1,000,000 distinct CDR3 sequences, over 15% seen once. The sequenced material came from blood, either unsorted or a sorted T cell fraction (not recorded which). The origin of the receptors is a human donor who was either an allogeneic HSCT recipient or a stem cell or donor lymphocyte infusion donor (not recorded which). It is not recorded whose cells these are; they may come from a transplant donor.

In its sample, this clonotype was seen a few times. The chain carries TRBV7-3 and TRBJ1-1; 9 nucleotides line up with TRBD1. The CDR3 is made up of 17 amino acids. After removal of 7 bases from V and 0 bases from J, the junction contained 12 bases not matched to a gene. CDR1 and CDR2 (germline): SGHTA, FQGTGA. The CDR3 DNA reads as TGTGCCAGCACCAACTCCGGGACAGGGAGTATGAACACTGAAGCTTTCTTT. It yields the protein CASTNSGTGSMNTEAFF.

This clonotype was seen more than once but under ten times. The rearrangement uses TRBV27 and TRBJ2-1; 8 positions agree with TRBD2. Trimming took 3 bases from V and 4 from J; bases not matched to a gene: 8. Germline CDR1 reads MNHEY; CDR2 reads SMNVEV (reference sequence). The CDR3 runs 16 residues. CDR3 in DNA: TGTGCCAGCAGTTTCAAAGTCCGGGAGGGGTACAATGAGCAGTTCTTC. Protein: CASSFKVREGYNEQFF.

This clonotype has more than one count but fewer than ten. The CDR3 here is CASSPPDDTEAFF. The CDR3 nucleotides are TGTGCCAGTAGTCCACCTGACGACACTGAAGCTTTCTTT. V is TRBV19 and J is TRBJ1-1; D ambiguous. Per the germline V gene, CDR1 is LNHDA and CDR2 is SQIVND (reference sequence). The CDR3 has 13 amino acids. Between the trimmed V and J ends, which lost 5 bases and 3 bases, there was a span of 10 bases.

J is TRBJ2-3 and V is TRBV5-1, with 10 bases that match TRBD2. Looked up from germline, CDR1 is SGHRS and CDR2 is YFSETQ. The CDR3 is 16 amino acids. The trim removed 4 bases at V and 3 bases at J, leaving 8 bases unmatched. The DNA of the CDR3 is TGCGCCAGCAGCGAAATAGCGGGAGGAAGGACAGATACGCAGTATTTT. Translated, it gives CASSEIAGGRTDTQYF.

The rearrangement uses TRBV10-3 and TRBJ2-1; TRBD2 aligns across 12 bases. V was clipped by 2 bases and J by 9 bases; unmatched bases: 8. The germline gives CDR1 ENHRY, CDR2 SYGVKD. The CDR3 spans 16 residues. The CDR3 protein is CAISEPAPTSGGEQFF. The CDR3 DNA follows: TGTGCCATCAGTGAGCCCGCCCCGACTAGCGGGGGTGAGCAGTTCTTC.

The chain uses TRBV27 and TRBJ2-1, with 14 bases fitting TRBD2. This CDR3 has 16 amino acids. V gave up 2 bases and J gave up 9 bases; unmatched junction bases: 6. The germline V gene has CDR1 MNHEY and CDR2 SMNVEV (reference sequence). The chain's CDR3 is CASSLPRLAGGSEQFF. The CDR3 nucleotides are TGTGCCAGCAGTTTACCCCGACTAGCGGGAGGGAGTGAGCAGTTCTTC.

The CDR3 DNA reads as TGTGCCAGCCAAGGACTAGCGGGGGCAGATACGCAGTATTTT. Its translation: CASQGLAGADTQYF. The chain carries TRBV7-9 and TRBJ2-3; 13 bases map to TRBD2. Germline assignment: CDR1 SEHNR and CDR2 FQNEAQ (reference sequence). V gave up 8 bases and J gave up 4 bases; unmatched junction bases: 3. This CDR3 is 14 amino acids long.

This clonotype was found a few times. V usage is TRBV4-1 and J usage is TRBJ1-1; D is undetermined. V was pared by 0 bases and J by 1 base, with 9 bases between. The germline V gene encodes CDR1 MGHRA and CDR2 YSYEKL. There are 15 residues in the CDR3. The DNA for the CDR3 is TGCGCCAGCAGCCAAGATTTGTTTGGGAACACTGAAGCTTTCTTT. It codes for CASSQDLFGNTEAFF.

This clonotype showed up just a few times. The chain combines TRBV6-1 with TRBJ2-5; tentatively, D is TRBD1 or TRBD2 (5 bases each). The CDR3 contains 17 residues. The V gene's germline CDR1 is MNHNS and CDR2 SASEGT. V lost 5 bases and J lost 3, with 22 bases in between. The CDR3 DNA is TGTGCCAGCAGTCAACGTTCGGGTGGGGGATCTAAAGAGACCCAGTACTTC. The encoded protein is CASSQRSGGGSKETQYF.

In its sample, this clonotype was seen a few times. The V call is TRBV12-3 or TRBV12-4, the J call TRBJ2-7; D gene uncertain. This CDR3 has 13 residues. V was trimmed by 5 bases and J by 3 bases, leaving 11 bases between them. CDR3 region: CASSPPWIYEQYF. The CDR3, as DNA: TGTGCCAGCAGTCCCCCGTGGATCTACGAGCAGTACTTC.

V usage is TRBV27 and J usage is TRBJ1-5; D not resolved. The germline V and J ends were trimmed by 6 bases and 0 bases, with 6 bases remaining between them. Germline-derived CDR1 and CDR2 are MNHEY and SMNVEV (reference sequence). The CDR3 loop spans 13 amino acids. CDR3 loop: CASRYNSNQPQHF. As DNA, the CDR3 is TGTGCCAGCAGGTATAATAGCAATCAGCCCCAGCATTTT.

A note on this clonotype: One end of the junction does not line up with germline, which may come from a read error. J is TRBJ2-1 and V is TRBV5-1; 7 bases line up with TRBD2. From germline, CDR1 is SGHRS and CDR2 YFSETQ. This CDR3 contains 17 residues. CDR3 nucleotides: TGCGCTAGCAGCTTGGCCGTAGGCGGGGGATCCTACAATGAGCAGTTCTTC. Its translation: CASSLAVGGGSYNEQFF.

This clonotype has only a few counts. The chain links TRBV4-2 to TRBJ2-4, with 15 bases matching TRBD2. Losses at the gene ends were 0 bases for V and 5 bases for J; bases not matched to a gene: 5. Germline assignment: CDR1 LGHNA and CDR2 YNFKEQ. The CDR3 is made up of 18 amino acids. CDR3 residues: CASSQDPGLAGGENIQYF. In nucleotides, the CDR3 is TGTGCCAGCAGCCAAGATCCGGGACTAGCGGGGGGCGAAAACATTCAGTACTTC.

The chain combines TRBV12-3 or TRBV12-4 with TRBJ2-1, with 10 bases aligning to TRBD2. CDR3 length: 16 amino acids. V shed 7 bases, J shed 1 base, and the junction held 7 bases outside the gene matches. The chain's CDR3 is CASTTGLAASYNEQFF. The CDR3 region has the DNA TGTGCCAGCACCACAGGACTAGCGGCTTCCTACAATGAGCAGTTCTTC.

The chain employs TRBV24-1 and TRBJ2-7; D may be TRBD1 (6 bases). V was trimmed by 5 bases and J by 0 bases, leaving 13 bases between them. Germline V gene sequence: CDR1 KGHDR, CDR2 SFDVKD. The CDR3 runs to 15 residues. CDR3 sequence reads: CATSGGQGPSYEQYF. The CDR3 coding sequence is TGTGCCACCAGTGGTGGGCAGGGGCCCTCCTACGAGCAGTACTTC.

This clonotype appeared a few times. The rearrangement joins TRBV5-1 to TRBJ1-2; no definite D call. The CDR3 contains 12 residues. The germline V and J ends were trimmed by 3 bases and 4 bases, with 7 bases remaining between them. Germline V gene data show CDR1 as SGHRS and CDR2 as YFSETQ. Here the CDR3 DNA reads TGCGCCAGCAGCTCTGGGATCTATGGCTACACCTTC. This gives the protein CASSSGIYGYTF.

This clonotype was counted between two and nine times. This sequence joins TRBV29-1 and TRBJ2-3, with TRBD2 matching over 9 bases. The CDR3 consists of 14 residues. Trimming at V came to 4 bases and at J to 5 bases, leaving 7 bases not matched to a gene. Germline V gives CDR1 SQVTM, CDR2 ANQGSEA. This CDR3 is CSVVTGRGGDTQYF. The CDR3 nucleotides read TGCAGCGTTGTCACAGGGCGGGGGGGAGATACGCAGTATTTT.

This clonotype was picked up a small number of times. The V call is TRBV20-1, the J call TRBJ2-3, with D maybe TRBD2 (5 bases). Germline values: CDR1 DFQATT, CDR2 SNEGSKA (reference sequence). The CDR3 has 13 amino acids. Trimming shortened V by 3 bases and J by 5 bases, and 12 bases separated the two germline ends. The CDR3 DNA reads TGCAGTGCTAGTAGTGGGAGAGTAGATACGCAGTATTTT. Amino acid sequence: CSASSGRVDTQYF.

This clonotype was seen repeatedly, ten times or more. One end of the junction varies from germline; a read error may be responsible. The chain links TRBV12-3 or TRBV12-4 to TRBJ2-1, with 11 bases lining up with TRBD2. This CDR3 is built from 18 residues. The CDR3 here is CASSLEVGSGGAINEQFF. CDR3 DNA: TGTGCCAGCAGCTTAGAGGTCGGTAGCGGGGGGGCAATAAATGAGCAGTTCTTC.

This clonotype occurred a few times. CDR3 nucleotides: TGTGCCAGCGATCGGTACACTGAAGCTTTCTTT. As protein: CASDRYTEAFF. This chain joins TRBV6-6 and TRBJ1-1; D not certain. V was clipped by 8 bases and J by 3 bases, with 7 bases between them. CDR3 length: 11 residues. In germline, CDR1 is MNHNY, CDR2 SVGAGI (reference sequence).

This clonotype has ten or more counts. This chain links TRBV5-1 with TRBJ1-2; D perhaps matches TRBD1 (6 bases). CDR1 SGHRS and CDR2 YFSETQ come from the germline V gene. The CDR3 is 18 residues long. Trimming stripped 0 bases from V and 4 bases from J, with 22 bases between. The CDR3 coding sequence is TGCGCCAGCAGCTTGGCAGAGGAGACAGGAATTACTGTCTATGGCTACACCTTC. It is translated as CASSLAEETGITVYGYTF.

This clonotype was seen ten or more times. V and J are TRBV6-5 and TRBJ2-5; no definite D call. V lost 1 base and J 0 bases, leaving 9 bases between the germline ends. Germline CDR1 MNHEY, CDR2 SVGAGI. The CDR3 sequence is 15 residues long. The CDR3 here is CASSYYGLYQETQYF. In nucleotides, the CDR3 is TGTGCCAGCAGTTACTACGGGTTGTACCAAGAGACCCAGTACTTC.

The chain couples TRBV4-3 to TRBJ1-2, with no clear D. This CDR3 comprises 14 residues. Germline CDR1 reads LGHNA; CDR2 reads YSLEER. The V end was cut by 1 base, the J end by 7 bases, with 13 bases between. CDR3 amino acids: CASSQVEDESGYTF. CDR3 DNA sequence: TGCGCCAGCAGCCAAGTCGAGGACGAGAGTGGCTACACCTTC.

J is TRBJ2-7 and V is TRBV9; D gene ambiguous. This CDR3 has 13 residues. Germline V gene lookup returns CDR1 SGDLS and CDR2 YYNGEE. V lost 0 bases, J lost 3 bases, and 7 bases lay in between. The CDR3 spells CASSVGVNYEQYF. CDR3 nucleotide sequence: TGTGCCAGCAGCGTAGGGGTCAACTACGAGCAGTACTTC.